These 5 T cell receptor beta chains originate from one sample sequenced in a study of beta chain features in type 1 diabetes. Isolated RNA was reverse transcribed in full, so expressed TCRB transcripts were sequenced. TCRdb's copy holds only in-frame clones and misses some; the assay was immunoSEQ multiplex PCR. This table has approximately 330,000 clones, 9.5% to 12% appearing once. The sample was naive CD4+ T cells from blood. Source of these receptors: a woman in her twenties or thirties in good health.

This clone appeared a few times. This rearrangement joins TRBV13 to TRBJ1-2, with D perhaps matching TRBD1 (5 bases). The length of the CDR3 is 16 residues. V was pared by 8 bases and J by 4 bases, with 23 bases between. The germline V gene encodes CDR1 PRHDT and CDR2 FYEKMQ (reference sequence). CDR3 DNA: TGTGCCAGCGCTAAAGGACGGACACTCGACACCTATGGCTACACCTTC. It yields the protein CASAKGRTLDTYGYTF.

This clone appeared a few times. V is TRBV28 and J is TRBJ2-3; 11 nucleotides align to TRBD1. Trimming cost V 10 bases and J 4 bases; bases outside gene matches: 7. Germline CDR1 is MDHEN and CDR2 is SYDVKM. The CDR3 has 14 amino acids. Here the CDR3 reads CATRGQGESDTQYF. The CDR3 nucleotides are TGTGCCACCCGGGGACAGGGGGAATCAGATACGCAGTATTTT.

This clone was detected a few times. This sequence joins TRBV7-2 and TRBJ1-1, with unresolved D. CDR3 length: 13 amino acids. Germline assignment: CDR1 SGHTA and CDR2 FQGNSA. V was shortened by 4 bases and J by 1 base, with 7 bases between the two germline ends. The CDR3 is CASSSNRNTEAFF. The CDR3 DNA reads TGTGCCAGCAGCTCGAACAGGAACACTGAAGCTTTCTTT.

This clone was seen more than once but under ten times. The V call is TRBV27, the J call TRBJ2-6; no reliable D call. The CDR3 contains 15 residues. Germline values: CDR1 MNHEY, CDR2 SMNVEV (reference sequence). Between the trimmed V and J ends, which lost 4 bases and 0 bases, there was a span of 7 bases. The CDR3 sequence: CASSSRSSGANVLTF. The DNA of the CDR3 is TGTGCCAGCAGTTCACGGAGCTCTGGGGCCAACGTCCTGACTTTC.

The CDR3 DNA sequence: TGTGCCAGCAGCTTATATGAGGTCGGGAGTGGCTACACCTTC. It yields the protein CASSLYEVGSGYTF. The chain uses TRBV5-6 and TRBJ1-2; D remains unclear. The CDR3 consists of 14 residues. Trimming took off 2 bases at V and 7 bases at J, with 15 bases between the two ends. Germline V gives CDR1 SGHDT, CDR2 YYEEEE.